The 20 T cell receptor beta chains listed next were all sequenced from one sample in a study of tumor and adjacent non-tumor tissue in lung cancer. The template was RNA from unsorted bulk tissue. The library came from three nested PCR rounds adapted from ARM-PCR protocols. One entry per CDR3 protein results from TCRdb running MiXCR on the multiplex PCR reads. The repertoire holds 70,000 or so distinct CDR3 sequences, with just under 60% as singletons. Sequenced: lung tumor tissue. The receptors derive from a man in his forties or fifties with non-small cell lung cancer.

Of note for this clonotype: A single base separates this from a much larger clone, so it may be a read error. This sequence joins TRBV24-1 and TRBJ1-5, with D maybe TRBD1 (5 bases). The CDR3 is made up of 14 amino acids. V lost 5 bases and J lost 6, with 13 bases in between. Per germline, CDR1 KGHDR and CDR2 SFDVKD. CDR3 sequence: CATSGRRDSQPQHF. DNA for the CDR3: TGTGCCACCAGTGGCCGACGCGACAGTCAGCCCCAGCATTTT.

This clonotype appeared many times. The chain combines TRBV21-1 with TRBJ2-2; the listed D gene, TRBD1, was not tested against the DNA. TRBV21-1 is flagged as a pseudogene. The CDR3 length is 16 residues. The CDR3 region has the DNA TGTGCCAGCAGCAAACGGACAGGGACGGACACCGGGGAGCTGTTTTTT. Translation: CASSKRTGTDTGELFF.

V gene TRBV12-3 or TRBV12-4 combines with J gene TRBJ2-3; 8 bases agree with TRBD1. J gave up 6 bases and V 2 bases, and 7 bases lay outside the gene matches. The CDR3 is made up of 15 amino acids. The CDR3 nucleotides are TGTGCCAGCAGTTTATGGGTCAGGGGGCGTGATACGCAGTATTTT. This gives the protein CASSLWVRGRDTQYF.

The chain carries TRBV28 and TRBJ2-3, with D uncertain. Germline CDR1 is MDHEN and CDR2 is SYDVKM. This CDR3 region has 13 residues. The germline V and J ends were trimmed by 7 bases and 1 base, with 9 bases remaining between them. The CDR3 bases are TGTGCCAGCACCCTGGGTGGCACAGATACGCAGTATTTT. This codes for CASTLGGTDTQYF.

The chain links TRBV6-6 to TRBJ2-3, with 9 bases lining up with TRBD1. The germline V gene encodes CDR1 MNHNY and CDR2 SVGAGI (reference sequence). The CDR3 spans 15 residues. Germline trimming cut 9 bases from V and 4 bases from J; bases unmatched to any gene: 11. The CDR3 loop reads CARSTQGADSDTQYF. Written as DNA, the CDR3 is TGTGCCAGAAGTACACAGGGGGCAGACTCAGATACGCAGTATTTT.

About this clonotype itself: The CDR3 ends on some other residue instead of the conserved phenylalanine or tryptophan, so this is likely a read error. The CDR3 region has the DNA TGTGCCAGCAGCTTTGCGGGGGGCCCTTCCTACGATCAGTACATC. Protein sequence: CASSFAGGPSYDQYI. The chain joins TRBV11-2 to TRBJ2-7, with 8 bases fitting TRBD2. Germline CDR1 is SGHAT and CDR2 is FQNNGV. This CDR3 comprises 15 residues.

As concerns this clonotype: A read error may be the cause here, since a much bigger clone is one base away. J is TRBJ2-6 and V is TRBV10-3, with D perhaps TRBD1 (6 bases). Germline V gene data show CDR1 as ENHRY and CDR2 as SYGVKD. This CDR3 has 15 amino acids. CDR3 amino acids: CAIRSGASGADVLTF. The CDR3 DNA reads as TGTGCCATCAGGTCAGGGGCCTCTGGGGCCGACGTCCTGACTTTC.

With respect to this clonotype: The CDR3 carries no conserved terminal phenylalanine or tryptophan, so it likely arises from a read error. The chain combines TRBV4-1 with TRBJ2-3; D is uncertain. V lost 5 bases, J lost 3 bases, and 18 bases lay in between. Germline CDR1 reads MGHRA; CDR2 reads YSYEKL. CDR3 size: 16 residues. Here the CDR3 reads CASSSLEGLGTDTQYI. The CDR3 coding sequence is TGCGCCAGCAGCTCCTTGGAAGGGTTAGGTACAGATACGCAGTATATT.

Comment on this clonotype: This sequence may be a read error, since a much larger clone differs from it by one base. CDR3 protein: CAISEGTSWDYEQYF. CDR3 DNA sequence: TGTGCCATCAGTGAGGGCACTAGCTGGGACTACGAGCAGTACTTC. The V gene is TRBV10-3, the J gene TRBJ2-7, with TRBD2 as a possible D gene (6 bases). Trimming removed 2 bases at V and 3 bases at J, with 14 bases between. There are 15 residues in the CDR3. Germline assignment: CDR1 ENHRY and CDR2 SYGVKD.

The V and J genes are TRBV29-1 and TRBJ2-1; the D is unclear. V lost 6 bases to trimming and J lost 12 bases, with 24 bases between them. This CDR3 region has 14 residues. Germline-derived CDR1 and CDR2 are SQVTM and ANQGSEA. The CDR3 here is CSVARRGSYDGQFF. The DNA of the CDR3 is TGCAGCGTCGCGCGCCGAGGTTCCTACGATGGGCAGTTCTTC.

With regard to this clonotype: At one boundary the junction diverges from the germline segment, which might be a read error. The chain employs TRBV6-6 and TRBJ2-7, with 8 bases lining up with TRBD2. The germline V gene has CDR1 MNHNY and CDR2 SVGAGI (reference sequence). This CDR3 contains 15 residues. The CDR3 loop is CVSNPGEREIHEQYF. The CDR3 coding sequence is TGTGTCAGCAACCCAGGGGAGCGGGAGATCCACGAGCAGTACTTC.

V is TRBV11-2 and J is TRBJ2-3; 9 nucleotides match TRBD2. This CDR3 is built from 16 residues. After removal of 9 bases from V and 6 bases from J, the junction contained 16 bases not matched to a gene. CDR1 is SGHAT, CDR2 FQNNGV, per germline. The DNA of the CDR3 is TGTGCCAGTTGCTTAGTGTTAGCGGGAGTAACGGATACGCAGTATTTT. Protein sequence: CASCLVLAGVTDTQYF.

The chain joins TRBV7-3 to TRBJ1-1; D gene ambiguous. Trimming shortened V by 3 bases and J by 1 base, and 6 bases separated the two germline ends. The CDR3 has 13 residues. Germline lookup yields CDR1 SGHTA and CDR2 FQGTGA. CDR3 DNA: TGTGCCAGCAGCTTCCAAGGGAACACTGAAGCTTTCTTT. This translates into CASSFQGNTEAFF. Full variable domain (missing parts from reference TRBV7-3 and TRBJ1-1): GAGVSQTPSNKVTEKGKYVELRCDPISGHTALYWYRQSLGQGPEFLIYFQGTGAADDSGLPNDRFFAVRPEGSVSTLKIQRTERGDSAVYLCASSFQGNTEAFFGQGTRLTVV.

Notes on this clonotype: A much larger clone is a single base away; this may be a read error. This CDR3 fails to terminate in the conserved phenylalanine or tryptophan, so it likely reflects a read error. The CDR3 sequence is CASSPGGPYNEQFS. CDR3 sequence (DNA): TGTGCCAGCAGCCCGGGAGGGCCGTACAATGAGCAGTTCTCC. V usage is TRBV28 and J usage is TRBJ2-1, with 8 bases fitting TRBD2. The CDR3 has 14 amino acids. The germline V gene has CDR1 MDHEN and CDR2 SYDVKM. J was trimmed by 4 bases and V by 6 bases; bases with no gene match: 5.

Only a few counts were recorded for this clonotype. The rearrangement joins TRBV5-1 to TRBJ1-1; D gene unclear. The V gene's germline CDR1 is SGHRS and CDR2 YFSETQ. CDR3 length equals 12 residues. V lost 1 base, J lost 10 bases, and 11 bases lay in between. Here the CDR3 reads CASSLPSDRAFF. CDR3 nucleotide sequence: TGCGCCAGCAGCTTGCCCAGTGATAGAGCTTTCTTT.

On this clonotype itself: A read error may produce the germline difference seen at one junction end. V usage is TRBV30 and J usage is TRBJ1-6; D gene uncertain. This CDR3 region has 16 residues. The germline CDR1 and CDR2 sequences are GTSNPN and SVGIG (reference sequence). CDR3 bases: TGTGCCTGGAGTGTACGCGTGGGGTCCGTTGGTTCACTCCTCCACTTT. Its protein is CAWSVRVGSVGSLLHF.

This chain connects TRBV7-9 to TRBJ2-7, with TRBD1 matching over 7 bases. The CDR3 has 16 amino acids. Germline-derived CDR1 and CDR2 are SEHNR and FQNEAQ (reference sequence). J gave up 4 bases and V 5 bases, and 14 bases lay outside the gene matches. CDR3 DNA sequence: TGTGCCAGCAGCAGCCCCCGACAGGGCCGGGTATACGAGCAGTACTTC. Its protein product is CASSSPRQGRVYEQYF.

The table lists this clonotype with many counts. This sequence joins TRBV28 and TRBJ2-7; D is unclear. Trimming took off 7 bases at V and 0 bases at J, with 16 bases between the two ends. The CDR3 is 15 amino acids. The germline V gene encodes CDR1 MDHEN and CDR2 SYDVKM. In DNA form, the CDR3 reads TGTGCCAGCACCCTCCCAGCGTCAAGCTCCTACGAGCAGTACTTC. Residues: CASTLPASSSYEQYF.

About this clonotype: One base away lies a much larger clone, so this may be a sequencing read error. The CDR3 here is CSARDRQWAYNEQFF. Here the CDR3 DNA reads TGCAGTGCTAGAGACAGACAGTGGGCCTACAATGAGCAGTTCTTC. J is TRBJ2-1 and V is TRBV20-1; maybe TRBD1 (5 bases). The CDR3 length is 15 residues. Trimming took off 0 bases at V and 2 bases at J, with 11 bases between the two ends. Germline loops: CDR1 DFQATT, CDR2 SNEGSKA (reference sequence).

Concerning this clonotype itself: An end of the junction differs from the germline gene, which may be a read error. The chain uses TRBV28 and TRBJ2-3; D unresolved. The CDR3 extends over 14 amino acids. Germline CDR1 is MDHEN and CDR2 is SYDVKM. The chain's CDR3 is CASSFLKGTNTQYF. The DNA for the CDR3 is TGTGCCAGCAGTTTTCTAAAGGGCACAAATACACAGTATTTT.